The source of this T cell receptor (beta chain) is a study of OX40 agonist ivuxolimab in advanced cancers. For the study at large: Patients took ivuxolimab, an agonistic anti-OX40 (CD134) antibody. Intravenous ivuxolimab was administered to patients every 2 weeks at 0.01 to 10 mg/kg.

As regards this clone: Its antigen remains unknown. At one end the junction does not follow the germline gene, possibly because of a read error.

Excluded were patients having autoimmune disease history or systemic immunosuppression. The study, taken as a whole, reports: At doses 0.1 to 3.0 mg/kg, CD4+ and CD8+ clones expanded.

This CDR3 has 13 amino acids. CDR1 SQVTM and CDR2 ANQGSEA come from the germline V gene. Method: immunoSEQ multiplex PCR; TCRdb's copy keeps in-frame clones and lacks some. Here the sample spans over 40,000 clones, approximately 88% being singletons. The receptor was derived from an adult with an advanced solid tumor such as melanoma, head and neck, liver or kidney cancer. The chain carries TRBV29-1 and TRBJ2-5; 7 bases are shared with TRBD1. The source was CD4+ or CD8+ T cells sorted from blood, collected in a trial of the OX40 agonist ivuxolimab. CDR3 loop: CSAESQGEETQYF. The CDR3 nucleotides read TGCAGCGCTGAAAGTCAGGGGGAAGAGACCCAGTACTTC.